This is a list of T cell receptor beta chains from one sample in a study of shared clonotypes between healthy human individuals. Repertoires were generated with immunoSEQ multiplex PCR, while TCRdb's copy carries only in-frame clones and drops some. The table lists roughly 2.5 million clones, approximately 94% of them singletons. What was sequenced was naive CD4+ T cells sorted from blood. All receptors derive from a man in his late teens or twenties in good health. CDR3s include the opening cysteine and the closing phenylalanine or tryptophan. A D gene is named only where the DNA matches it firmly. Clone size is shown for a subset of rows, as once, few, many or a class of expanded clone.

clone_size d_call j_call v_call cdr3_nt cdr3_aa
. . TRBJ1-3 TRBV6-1 TGTGCCAGCAGTGAAGCGTTACGGGGAAACACCATATATTTT CASSEALRGNTIYF
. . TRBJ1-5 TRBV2 TGTGCCAGCAGTGAAGCGCCGGGGGAATTTCAGCCCCAGCATTTT CASSEAPGEFQPQHF
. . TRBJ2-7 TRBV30 TGTGCCTGGAGCCCCGGGACAACTGGTTACGAGCAGTACTTC CAWSPGTTGYEQYF
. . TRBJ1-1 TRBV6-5 TGTGCCAGCAGTTACTCGGGGGTAGGGAACACTGAAGCTTTCTTT CASSYSGVGNTEAFF
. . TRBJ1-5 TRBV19 TGTGCCAGTAGTATAGACTCCTGGACAGTCAGCAATCAGCCCCAGCATTTT CASSIDSWTVSNQPQHF
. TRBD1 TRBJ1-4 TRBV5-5 TGTGCCAGCAGCCGGGACAGAATTTCAACTAATGAAAAACTGTTTTTT CASSRDRISTNEKLFF
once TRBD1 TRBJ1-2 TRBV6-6 TGTGCCAGCAGACCCGGACAGGGGGGTGGCTACACCTTC CASRPGQGGGYTF
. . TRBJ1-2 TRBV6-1 TGTGCCAGCAGTGACCAACTGGGGGGCTACACCTTC CASSDQLGGYTF
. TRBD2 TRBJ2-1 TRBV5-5 TGTGCCAGCAGCTTGGAGGGACTAGCGGGCAATGAGCAGTTCTTC CASSLEGLAGNEQFF
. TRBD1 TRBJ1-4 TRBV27 TGTGCCAGCAGTCCCTGGGACAGCGGTAATGAAAAACTGTTTTTT CASSPWDSGNEKLFF
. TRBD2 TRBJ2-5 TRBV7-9 TGTGCCAGCAGCCCCGGGAGGGTGGTAGAGACCCAGTACTTC CASSPGRVVETQYF
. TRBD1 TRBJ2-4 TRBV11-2 TGTGCCAGCAGCCCCCGTGGGACAGGGGGCGCAATCATTCAGTACTTC CASSPRGTGGAIIQYF
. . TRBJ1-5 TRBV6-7 TGTGCCAGCGAAAGAGGGGCTTTCAATCAGCCCCAGCATTTT CASERGAFNQPQHF
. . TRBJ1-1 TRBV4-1 TGCGCCAGCAGCCAACGATATGGAAAGGGCCCTGAAGCTTTCTTT CASSQRYGKGPEAFF
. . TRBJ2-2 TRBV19 TGTGCCAGTAGCCCGACAGAGAACACCGGGGAGCTGTTTTTT CASSPTENTGELFF
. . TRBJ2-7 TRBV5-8 TGTGCCAGCAGCTTGGCCGGGGGCGGTTGGGACGAGCAGTACTTC CASSLAGGGWDEQYF
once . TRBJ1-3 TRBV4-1 TGCGCCAGCAGCCAAGAGGAGACAGTCTCTGGAAACACCATATATTTT CASSQEETVSGNTIYF
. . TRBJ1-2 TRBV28 TGTGCCACCCAAGGGGGGTACAGGGCAGCTAACTATGGCTACACCTTC CATQGGYRAANYGYTF
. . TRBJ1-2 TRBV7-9 TGTGCCAGCAGCTTTGGTCAGGAGACCTATGGCTACACCTTC CASSFGQETYGYTF
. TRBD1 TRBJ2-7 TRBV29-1 TGCAGCGCCGTCCCCGGGACAGTGAACGGCGAGCAGTACTTC CSAVPGTVNGEQYF
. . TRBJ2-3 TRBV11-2 TGTGCCAGCAGCCGACCCCCGGCAGATACGCAGTATTTT CASSRPPADTQYF
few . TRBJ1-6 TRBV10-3 TGTGCCATCAGTGAAGGGGACGGCCATTCACCCCTCCACTTT CAISEGDGHSPLHF